These 23 T cell receptor beta chains were all obtained from the same sample, sequenced in a study of control samples from healthy donors and cancer patients. Assay used: immunoSEQ multiplex PCR; TCRdb lists only in-frame clones, some missing. Of approximately 17,000 clones listed, about 89% are singletons. Specimen: PBMCs. All receptors derive from a man between 60 and 75 years old with head and neck cancer.

This chain uses TRBV5-4 with TRBJ2-5, with TRBD2 matching 8 bases. Germline V gene lookup returns CDR1 SGHNT and CDR2 YYREEE (reference sequence). With V trimmed by 3 bases and J by 5 bases, 9 bases remained unmatched. The CDR3 is made up of 15 amino acids. CDR3 nucleotides: TGTGCCAGCAGCTCCGGGGGGGTTGAGAGTGAGACCCAGTACTTC. It codes for CASSSGGVESETQYF.

This clone has only one observation. V usage is TRBV15 and J usage is TRBJ2-6; D gene uncertain. The germline V and J ends were trimmed by 0 bases and 0 bases, with 6 bases remaining between them. From germline, CDR1 is LNHNV and CDR2 YYDKDF (reference sequence). CDR3 length: 16 residues. CDR3 loop: CATSRDPGSGANVLTF. For the CDR3, the DNA is TGTGCCACCAGCAGAGATCCCGGCTCTGGGGCCAACGTCCTGACTTTC.

The V and J genes are TRBV12-3 or TRBV12-4 and TRBJ2-2; D unclear. The V gene lost 2 bases and the J gene lost 6 bases, with 7 bases spanning the gap. The CDR3 length is 13 residues. DNA of the CDR3: TGTGCCAGCAGTTTACGGATTTCCGGGGAGCTGTTTTTT. This translates into CASSLRISGELFF.

The chain couples TRBV19 to TRBJ2-5; TRBD2 matches at 12 bases. Germline values: CDR1 LNHDA, CDR2 SQIVND (reference sequence). The CDR3 spans 15 residues. After removal of 5 bases from V and 4 bases from J, the junction contained 5 bases not matched to a gene. The CDR3 protein is CASSGLTSGGETQYF. CDR3 in DNA: TGTGCCAGTAGTGGGTTGACTAGCGGGGGAGAGACCCAGTACTTC.

Remarks on this clone: At one end the junction does not follow the germline gene, possibly because of a read error. The chain links TRBV5-1 to TRBJ1-3; a weak D match, TRBD1 (6 bases). The germline CDR1 and CDR2 sequences are SGHRS and YFSETQ. This CDR3 contains 15 residues. The CDR3 sequence: CASRLDSHSGNTIYF. CDR3 bases: TGCGCCAGCAGGTTGGACAGCCACTCTGGAAACACCATATATTTT.

V and J are TRBV5-1 and TRBJ2-7, with a possible D match to TRBD2 (6 bases). The CDR3 covers 15 residues. Per germline, CDR1 SGHRS and CDR2 YFSETQ. The V and J ends lost 2 bases and 3 bases respectively, with 15 bases between them. CDR3 in DNA: TGCGCCAGCAGCTTTTTGGTGGGGGGTGACTACGAGCAGTACTTC. As protein: CASSFLVGGDYEQYF.

V is TRBV3-1 (or the pseudogene TRBV3-2) and J is TRBJ2-5; TRBD2 is a possible D gene (6 bases). Trimming removed 2 bases at V and 4 bases at J, with 11 bases between. The germline V gene has CDR1 LGHDT and CDR2 YNNKEL (reference sequence). This CDR3 comprises 14 residues. CDR3 coding DNA: TGTGCCAGCAGCCAACCGGGGGATAGAGAGACCCAGTACTTC. Translated: CASSQPGDRETQYF.

This chain joins TRBV19 and TRBJ2-2; possible D gene TRBD1, 5 bases. V was pared by 11 bases and J by 8 bases, with 15 bases between. The CDR3 sequence is 12 residues long. CDR1 and CDR2 (germline): LNHDA, SQIVND (reference sequence). The DNA of the CDR3 is TGTGCCCCCACCCAGGGTGGGGGGGAGCTGTTTTTT. It specifies CAPTQGGGELFF.

This chain links TRBV12-3 or TRBV12-4 with TRBJ1-2, with D maybe TRBD1 (6 bases). The CDR3 contains 13 residues. Between the trimmed V and J ends, which lost 3 bases and 6 bases, there was a span of 11 bases. The CDR3 nucleotides are TGTGCCAGCAGTTTTGGTCAGGGGCATGGCTACACCTTC. It encodes CASSFGQGHGYTF.

J is TRBJ2-2 and V is TRBV7-2; no firm D call. From germline, CDR1 is SGHTA and CDR2 FQGNSA. This CDR3 is 13 amino acids long. The V end was cut by 5 bases, the J end by 4 bases, with 8 bases between. The CDR3 here is CASSLRSTGELFF. DNA for the CDR3: TGTGCCAGCAGCCTAAGATCCACCGGGGAGCTGTTTTTT.

The chain is built from TRBV7-3 and TRBJ2-7; D possibly corresponds to TRBD1 (5 bases). This CDR3 has 14 amino acids. V gave up 4 bases and J gave up 2 bases, with 12 bases separating them. Germline V gives CDR1 SGHTA, CDR2 FQGTGA. CDR3 nucleotide sequence: TGTGCCAGCAGCTACCAGTCAGGGCCCTACGAGCAGTACTTC. Residues: CASSYQSGPYEQYF.

V gene TRBV5-1 combines with J gene TRBJ2-3; TRBD2 agrees at 13 bases. Germline-derived CDR1 and CDR2 are SGHRS and YFSETQ. The CDR3 totals 16 residues. The ends lost 3 bases at V and 6 bases at J; junction bases unmatched: 7. The CDR3 reads CASSYGLAGDTDTQYF. The CDR3 nucleotides are TGCGCCAGCAGCTACGGACTAGCGGGGGATACGGATACGCAGTATTTT.

The V call is TRBV12-3 or TRBV12-4, the J call TRBJ2-1, with a possible D match to TRBD2 (5 bases). The CDR3 spans 10 residues. V gave up 10 bases and J gave up 8 bases, with 9 bases separating them. CDR3 in DNA: TGTGCCACCGGGAAGGATGAGCAGTTCTTC. Protein: CATGKDEQFF.

The chain combines TRBV7-2 with TRBJ2-5, with TRBD2 matching 7 bases. Germline V gene sequence: CDR1 SGHTA, CDR2 FQGNSA. The CDR3 totals 17 residues. Trimming removed 5 bases from V and 3 bases from J; junction bases left unmatched: 15. The CDR3 nucleotides are TGTGCCAGCAGCCCCATGCCTGAGGGAGGGTCCGAAGAGACCCAGTACTTC. As protein: CASSPMPEGGSEETQYF.

V usage is TRBV2 and J usage is TRBJ1-5, with D maybe TRBD1 (5 bases). The germline gives CDR1 SNHLY, CDR2 FYNNEI. This CDR3 spans 12 amino acids. The V end was cut by 11 bases, the J end by 0 bases, with 8 bases between. The CDR3 region has the DNA TGTGCCGGGGGATATAGCAATCAGCCCCAGCATTTT. Its protein product is CAGGYSNQPQHF.

The chain is built from TRBV4-1 and TRBJ1-5; D possibly corresponds to TRBD1 (6 bases). Trimming removed 3 bases from V and 0 bases from J, with 12 bases in between. CDR3 length: 16 residues. The germline V gene has CDR1 MGHRA and CDR2 YSYEKL. CDR3 DNA: TGCGCCAGCAGCCAGACGACAGGATATAGCAATCAGCCCCAGCATTTT. Its translation: CASSQTTGYSNQPQHF.

J is TRBJ1-4 and V is TRBV18; no clear D gene. CDR3 length: 15 amino acids. Germline V gives CDR1 KGHSH, CDR2 LQKENI. The V and J ends lost 0 bases and 0 bases respectively, with 5 bases between them. CDR3 amino acids: CASSPPRTTNEKLFF. Written as DNA, the CDR3 is TGTGCCAGCTCACCACCGAGGACAACTAATGAAAAACTGTTTTTT.

The chain combines TRBV18 with TRBJ1-2; no clear D. V dropped 3 bases and J dropped 4 bases, with 9 bases sitting between them. This CDR3 has 13 amino acids. CDR1 is KGHSH and CDR2 is LQKENI in the germline V gene. In DNA, the CDR3 is TGTGCCAGCTCACCCGACGGAACCTATGGCTACACCTTC. As protein: CASSPDGTYGYTF.

This chain connects TRBV18 to TRBJ2-1; 8 bases match TRBD2. There are 16 residues in the CDR3. The germline V gene encodes CDR1 KGHSH and CDR2 LQKENI. Trimming removed 2 bases from V and 4 bases from J; junction bases left unmatched: 7. The CDR3, as DNA: TGTGCCAGCTCACCAGGCGGGAGCGGGGGTTACAATGAGCAGTTCTTC. Encoded protein: CASSPGGSGGYNEQFF.

J is TRBJ1-5 and V is TRBV4-1; D uncertain. CDR3 length equals 14 residues. Per germline, CDR1 MGHRA and CDR2 YSYEKL. V dropped 2 bases and J dropped 6 bases, with 11 bases sitting between them. The CDR3 is CASSQRYPPQPQHF. The CDR3 nucleotides read TGCGCCAGCAGCCAAAGGTATCCCCCTCAGCCCCAGCATTTT.

The gene calls are TRBV7-2 and TRBJ1-2, with TRBD1 identical over 10 bases. CDR1 and CDR2 from the germline V gene are SGHTA and FQGNSA. The CDR3 runs 15 residues. V was pared by 3 bases and J by 4 bases, with 5 bases of the junction left unmatched. CDR3 loop: CASSFDRGPLYGYTF. For the CDR3, the DNA is TGTGCCAGCAGCTTTGACAGGGGGCCACTCTATGGCTACACCTTC.

The chain uses TRBV6-4 and TRBJ1-2; the match to TRBD1 covers 7 bases. With V trimmed by 6 bases and J by 2 bases, 3 bases remained unmatched. This CDR3 comprises 13 residues. In germline, CDR1 is MRHNA, CDR2 SNTAGT. Here the CDR3 DNA reads TGTGCCAGCAGCCAGGGACAGAACTATGGCTACACCTTC. Protein product: CASSQGQNYGYTF.

The chain joins TRBV2 to TRBJ2-7, with a weak D call TRBD1 (6 bases). Per germline, CDR1 SNHLY and CDR2 FYNNEI. The CDR3 sequence is 12 residues long. V dropped 9 bases and J dropped 0 bases, with 9 bases sitting between them. In DNA, the CDR3 is TGTGCCAGTGGACAGCGCTCCTACGAGCAGTACTTC. Residues: CASGQRSYEQYF.